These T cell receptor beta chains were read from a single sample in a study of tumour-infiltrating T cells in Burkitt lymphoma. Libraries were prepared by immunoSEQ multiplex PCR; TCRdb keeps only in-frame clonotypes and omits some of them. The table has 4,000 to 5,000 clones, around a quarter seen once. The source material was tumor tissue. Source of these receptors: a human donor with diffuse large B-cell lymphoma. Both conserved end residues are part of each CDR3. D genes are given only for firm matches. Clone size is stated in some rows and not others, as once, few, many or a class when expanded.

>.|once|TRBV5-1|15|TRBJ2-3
TGCGCCAGCAGCCCGGCGGGGACGCTCACAGATACGCAGTATTTT
CASSPAGTLTDTQYF
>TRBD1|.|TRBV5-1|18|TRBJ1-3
TGCGCCAGCAGCTTGGCCGCTCGGGACAGCTTCTCTGGAAACACCATATATTTT
CASSLAARDSFSGNTIYF
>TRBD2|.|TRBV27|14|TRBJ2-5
TGTGCCAGCAGCGGGACTAGCGGCGGGGAGACCCAGTACTTC
CASSGTSGGETQYF
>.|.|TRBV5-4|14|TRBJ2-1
TGTGCCAGCAGCTTGGGTCTCGCGGCGAATGAGCAGTTCTTC
CASSLGLAANEQFF
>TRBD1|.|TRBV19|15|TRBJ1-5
TGTGCCAGTAGGGGAGGACAGGGAGGTCATCAGCCCCAGCATTTT
CASRGGQGGHQPQHF
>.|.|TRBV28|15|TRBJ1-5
TGTGCCAGCAGCGCCGGGACCGGACTAAATCGGCCCCAGCATTTT
CASSAGTGLNRPQHF
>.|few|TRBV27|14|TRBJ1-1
TGTGCCAGCCGCGCCGGGGGCGGTTATACTGAAGCTTTCTTT
CASRAGGGYTEAFF
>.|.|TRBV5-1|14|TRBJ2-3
TGCGCCAGCAGTATGAGGGCCAGCACAGATACGCAGTATTTT
CASSMRASTDTQYF
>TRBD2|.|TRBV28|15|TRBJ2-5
TGTGCCAGCAGATCCTATCGGGGGGGGCAAGAGACCCAGTACTTC
CASRSYRGGQETQYF
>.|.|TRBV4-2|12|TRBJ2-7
TGTGCCAGCAGCCAAGAACCCGCCGAGCAGTACTTC
CASSQEPAEQYF
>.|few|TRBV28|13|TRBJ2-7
TGTGCCAGCAGTTTAGAGGTAGGGTTCGGGCAGTACTTC
CASSLEVGFGQYF
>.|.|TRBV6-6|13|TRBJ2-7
TGTGCCAGCACCCGACCCAAAGCCGACGAGCAGTACTTC
CASTRPKADEQYF
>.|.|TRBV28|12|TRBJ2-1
TGTGCCAGCAGTCCCTCCTACAATGAGCAGTTCTTC
CASSPSYNEQFF
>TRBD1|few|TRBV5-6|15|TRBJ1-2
TGTGCCAGCAGCCGCTCAAGGACAGGCCCCGTTGGCTACACCTTC
CASSRSRTGPVGYTF
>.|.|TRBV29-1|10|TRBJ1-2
TGCAACCAGCAGTACTATGGCTACACCTTC
CNQQYYGYTF
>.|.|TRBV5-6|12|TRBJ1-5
TGTGCCAGCAGCTTCAAGGGTCAGCCCCAGCATTTT
CASSFKGQPQHF
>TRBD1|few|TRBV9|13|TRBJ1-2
TGTGCCAGCAGCCCTCGGGACAGGGGCGGCTACACCTTC
CASSPRDRGGYTF
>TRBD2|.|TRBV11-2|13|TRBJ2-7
TGTGCCAGTCTCCCTCTTTCTAGCGGCGAGCAGTACTTC
CASLPLSSGEQYF
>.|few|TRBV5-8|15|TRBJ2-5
TGTGCCAGCAGCTGGACCCCGGAGCCGCAAGAGACCCAGTACTTC
CASSWTPEPQETQYF
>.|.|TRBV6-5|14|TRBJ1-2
TGTGCCAGCAGGCTATCGGGGCTCAACTATGGCTACACCTTC
CASRLSGLNYGYTF
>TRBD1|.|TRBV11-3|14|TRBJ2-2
TGTGCCAGCAGCCGACAGGGTCACACCGGGGAGCTGTTTTTT
CASSRQGHTGELFF
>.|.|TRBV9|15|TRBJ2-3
TGTGCCAGCAGCTTACGACAGCTCCGCACAGATACGCAGTATTTT
CASSLRQLRTDTQYF
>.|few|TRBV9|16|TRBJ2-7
TGTGCCAGCAGCGTAGCTCCGGGGGGCTCTTCCTACGAGCAGTACTTC
CASSVAPGGSSYEQYF
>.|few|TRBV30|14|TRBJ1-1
TGTGCCTGGATGGGGAGACGGGGATACACTGAAGCTTTCTTT
CAWMGRRGYTEAFF
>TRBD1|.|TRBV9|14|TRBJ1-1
TGTGCCAGCAGCGCAGGGGGATCGAACACTGAAGCTTTCTTT
CASSAGGSNTEAFF
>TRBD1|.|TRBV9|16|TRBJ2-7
TGTGCCAGCAGCCCTAAAACGACAGGGTCATCCTACGAGCAGTACTTC
CASSPKTTGSSYEQYF
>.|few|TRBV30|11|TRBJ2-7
TGTGCCTGGGAACTAGTCGACGAGCAGTACTTC
CAWELVDEQYF
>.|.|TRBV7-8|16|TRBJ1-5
TGTGCCAGCAGCCCGGCCGGCGGCCGTCCAGAAAAGCCCCAGCATTTT
CASSPAGGRPEKPQHF
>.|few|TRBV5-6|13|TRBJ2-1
TGTGCCAGCAGCCCCACTAGCTACAATGAGCAGTTCTTC
CASSPTSYNEQFF
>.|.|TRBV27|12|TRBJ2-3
TGTGCCAGCAGTTTTGGGCGACATACGCAGTATTTT
CASSFGRHTQYF
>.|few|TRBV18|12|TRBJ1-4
TGTGCCAGCTCACCCGGCAGCGCAAAACTGTTTTTT
CASSPGSAKLFF
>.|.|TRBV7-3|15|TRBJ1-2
TGTGCCAGCAGCTTAGGGGGTTGGGGAGGTGATGGCTACACCTTC
CASSLGGWGGDGYTF
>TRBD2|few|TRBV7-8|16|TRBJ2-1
TGTGCCAGCAGCTTTGCAGCGGGAGGTAGTTACAATGAGCAGTTCTTC
CASSFAAGGSYNEQFF